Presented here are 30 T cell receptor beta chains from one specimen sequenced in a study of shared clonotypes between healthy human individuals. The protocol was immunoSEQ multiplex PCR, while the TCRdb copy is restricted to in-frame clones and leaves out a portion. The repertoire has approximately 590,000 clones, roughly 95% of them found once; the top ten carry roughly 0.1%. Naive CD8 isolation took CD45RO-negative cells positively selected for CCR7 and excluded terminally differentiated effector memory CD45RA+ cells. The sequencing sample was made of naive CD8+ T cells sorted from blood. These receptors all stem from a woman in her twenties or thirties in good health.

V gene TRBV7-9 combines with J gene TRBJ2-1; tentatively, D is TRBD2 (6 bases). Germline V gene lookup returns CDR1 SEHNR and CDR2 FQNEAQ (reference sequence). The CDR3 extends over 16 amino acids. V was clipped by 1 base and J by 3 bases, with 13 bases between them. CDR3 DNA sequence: TGTGCCAGCAGCTTAGACGGGAGTGGGCTCTACAATGAGCAGTTCTTC. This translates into CASSLDGSGLYNEQFF. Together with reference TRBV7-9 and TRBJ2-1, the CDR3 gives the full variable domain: DTGVSQNPRHKITKRGQNVTFRCDPISEHNRLYWYRQTLGQGPEFLTYFQNEAQLEKSRLLSDRFSAERPKGSFSTLEIQRTEQGDSAMYLCASSLDGSGLYNEQFFGPGTRLTVL.

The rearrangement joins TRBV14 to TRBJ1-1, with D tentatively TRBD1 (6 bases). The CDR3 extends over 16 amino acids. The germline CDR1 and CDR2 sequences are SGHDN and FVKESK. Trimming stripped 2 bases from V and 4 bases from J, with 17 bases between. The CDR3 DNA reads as TGTGCCAGCAGCCAAATGATGACAGGACCGAGCACTGAAGCTTTCTTT. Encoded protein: CASSQMMTGPSTEAFF.

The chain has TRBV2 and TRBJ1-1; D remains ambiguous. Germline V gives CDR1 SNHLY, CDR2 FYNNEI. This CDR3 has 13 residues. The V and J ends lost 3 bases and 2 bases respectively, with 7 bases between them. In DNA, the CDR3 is TGTGCCAGCAGTGACGGTCAAAACACTGAAGCTTTCTTT. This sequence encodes CASSDGQNTEAFF.

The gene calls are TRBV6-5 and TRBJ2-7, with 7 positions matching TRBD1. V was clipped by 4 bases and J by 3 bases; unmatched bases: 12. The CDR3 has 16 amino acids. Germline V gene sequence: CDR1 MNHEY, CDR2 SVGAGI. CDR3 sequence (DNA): TGTGCCAGCAGTTCCAGCGTGGGACAGAAACTCTACGAGCAGTACTTC. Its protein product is CASSSSVGQKLYEQYF.

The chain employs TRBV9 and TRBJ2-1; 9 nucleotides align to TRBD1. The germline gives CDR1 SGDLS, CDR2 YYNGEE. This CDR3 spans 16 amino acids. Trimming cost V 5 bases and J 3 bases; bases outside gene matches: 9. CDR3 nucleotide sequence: TGTGCCAGCAGACCTCAGGACAGGGGAAGCTACAATGAGCAGTTCTTC. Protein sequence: CASRPQDRGSYNEQFF.

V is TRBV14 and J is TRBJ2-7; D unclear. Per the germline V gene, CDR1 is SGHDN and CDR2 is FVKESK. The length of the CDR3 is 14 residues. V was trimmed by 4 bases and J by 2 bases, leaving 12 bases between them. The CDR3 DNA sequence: TGTGCCAGCAGCCGAGGACCTACTCCCTACGAGCAGTACTTC. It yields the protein CASSRGPTPYEQYF.

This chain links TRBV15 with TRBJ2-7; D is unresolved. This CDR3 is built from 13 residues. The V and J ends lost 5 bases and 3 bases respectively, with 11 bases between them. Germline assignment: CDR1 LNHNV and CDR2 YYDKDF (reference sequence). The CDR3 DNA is TGTGCCACCAGCTCTCAAGGTGTCTACGAGCAGTACTTC. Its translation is CATSSQGVYEQYF.

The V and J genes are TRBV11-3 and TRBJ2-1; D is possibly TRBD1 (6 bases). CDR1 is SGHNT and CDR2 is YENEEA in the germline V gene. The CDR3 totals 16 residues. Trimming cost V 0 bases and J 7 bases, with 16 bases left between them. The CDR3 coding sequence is TGTGCCAGCAGCTTAGAAGGGTTCGAGGGGGAAAATGAGCAGTTCTTC. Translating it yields CASSLEGFEGENEQFF.

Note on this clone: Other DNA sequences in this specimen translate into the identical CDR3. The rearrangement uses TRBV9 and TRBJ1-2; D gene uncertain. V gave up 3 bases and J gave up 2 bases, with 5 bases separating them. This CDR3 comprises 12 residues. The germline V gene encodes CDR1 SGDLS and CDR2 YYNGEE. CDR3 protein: CASSEGNYGYTF. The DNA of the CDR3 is TGTGCCAGCAGCGAAGGGAACTATGGCTACACCTTC. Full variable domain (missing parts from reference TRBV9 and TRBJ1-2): DSGVTQTPKHLITATGQRVTLRCSPRSGDLSVYWYQQSLDQGLQFLIQYYNGEERAKGNILERFSAQQFPDLHSELNLSSLELGDSALYFCASSEGNYGYTFGSGTRLTVV.

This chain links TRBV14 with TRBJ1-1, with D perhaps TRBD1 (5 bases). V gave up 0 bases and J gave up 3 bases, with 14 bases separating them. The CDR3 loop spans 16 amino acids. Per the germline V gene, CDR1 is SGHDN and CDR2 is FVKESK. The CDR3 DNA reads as TGTGCCAGCAGCCAAGATGGGGCGGTGGAGGACACTGAAGCTTTCTTT. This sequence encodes CASSQDGAVEDTEAFF. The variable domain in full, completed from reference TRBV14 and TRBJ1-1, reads EAGVTQFPSHSVIEKGQTVTLRCDPISGHDNLYWYRRVMGKEIKFLLHFVKESKQDESGMPNNRFLAERTGGTYSTLKVQPAELEDSGVYFCASSQDGAVEDTEAFFGQGTRLTVV.

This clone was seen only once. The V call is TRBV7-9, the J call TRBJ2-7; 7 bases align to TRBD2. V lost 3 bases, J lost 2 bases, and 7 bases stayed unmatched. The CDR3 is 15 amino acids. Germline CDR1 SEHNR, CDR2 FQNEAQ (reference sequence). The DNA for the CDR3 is TGTGCCAGCAGCTTCAGCGGGGCGGGAGCCTACGAGCAGTACTTC. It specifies CASSFSGAGAYEQYF.

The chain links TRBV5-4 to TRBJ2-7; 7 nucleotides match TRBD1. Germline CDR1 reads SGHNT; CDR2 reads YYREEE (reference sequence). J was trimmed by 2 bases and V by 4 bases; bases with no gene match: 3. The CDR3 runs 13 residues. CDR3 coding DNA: TGTGCCAGCAGCACAGGGGACCCCTACGAGCAGTACTTC. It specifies CASSTGDPYEQYF. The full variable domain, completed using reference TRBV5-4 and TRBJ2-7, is ETGVTQSPTHLIKTRGQQVTLRCSSQSGHNTVSWYQQALGQGPQFIFQYYREEENGRGNFPPRFSGLQFPNYSSELNVNALELDDSALYLCASSTGDPYEQYFGPGTRLTVT.

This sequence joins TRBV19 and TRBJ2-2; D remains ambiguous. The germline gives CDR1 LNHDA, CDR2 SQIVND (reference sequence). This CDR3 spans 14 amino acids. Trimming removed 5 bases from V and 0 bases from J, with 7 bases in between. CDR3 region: CASSRGTNTGELFF. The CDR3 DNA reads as TGTGCCAGTAGTCGCGGCACGAACACCGGGGAGCTGTTTTTT.

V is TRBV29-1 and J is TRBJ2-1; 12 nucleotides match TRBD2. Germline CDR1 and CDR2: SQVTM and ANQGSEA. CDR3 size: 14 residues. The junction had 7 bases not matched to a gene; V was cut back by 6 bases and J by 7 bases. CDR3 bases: TGCAGCGTGGGGTCTAGCGGGAGGGCAAATGAGCAGTTCTTC. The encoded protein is CSVGSSGRANEQFF.

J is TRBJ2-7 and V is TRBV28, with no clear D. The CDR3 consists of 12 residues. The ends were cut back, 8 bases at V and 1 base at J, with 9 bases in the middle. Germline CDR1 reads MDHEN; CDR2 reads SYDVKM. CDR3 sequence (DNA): TGTGCCAGCGACCCCGGGTCCTACGAGCAGTACTTC. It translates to CASDPGSYEQYF.

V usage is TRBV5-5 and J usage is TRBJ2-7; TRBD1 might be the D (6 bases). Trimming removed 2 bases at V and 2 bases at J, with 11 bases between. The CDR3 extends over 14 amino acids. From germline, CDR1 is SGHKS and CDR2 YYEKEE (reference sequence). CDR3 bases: TGTGCCAGCAGCTTTCGACAGGCCCCCTACGAGCAGTACTTC. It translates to CASSFRQAPYEQYF.

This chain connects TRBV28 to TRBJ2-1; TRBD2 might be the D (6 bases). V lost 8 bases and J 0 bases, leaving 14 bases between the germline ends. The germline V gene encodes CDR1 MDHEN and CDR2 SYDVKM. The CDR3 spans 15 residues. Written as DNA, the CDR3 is TGTGCCAGCTGGTCTAGCGAACGCTCCTACAATGAGCAGTTCTTC. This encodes CASWSSERSYNEQFF.

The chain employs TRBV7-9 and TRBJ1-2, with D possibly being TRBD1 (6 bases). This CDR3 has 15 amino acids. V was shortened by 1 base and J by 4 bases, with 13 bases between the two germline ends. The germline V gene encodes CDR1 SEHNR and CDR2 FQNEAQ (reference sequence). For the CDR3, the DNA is TGTGCCAGCAGCTTAGGGGGGCGCAGTTTCTATGGCTACACCTTC. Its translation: CASSLGGRSFYGYTF.

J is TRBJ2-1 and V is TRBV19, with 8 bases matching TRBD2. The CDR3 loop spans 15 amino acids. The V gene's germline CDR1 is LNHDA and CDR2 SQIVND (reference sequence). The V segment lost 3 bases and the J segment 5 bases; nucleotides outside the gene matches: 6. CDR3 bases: TGTGCCAGTAGTATGGAACTAGCGGAAGACAATGAGCAGTTCTTC. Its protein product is CASSMELAEDNEQFF.

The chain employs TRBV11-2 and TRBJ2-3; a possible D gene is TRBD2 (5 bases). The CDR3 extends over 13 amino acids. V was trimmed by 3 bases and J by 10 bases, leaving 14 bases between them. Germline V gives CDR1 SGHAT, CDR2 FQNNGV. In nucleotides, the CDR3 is TGTGCCAGCAGCTTGGTGGGTGGAGGAGCGCAGTATTTT. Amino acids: CASSLVGGGAQYF.

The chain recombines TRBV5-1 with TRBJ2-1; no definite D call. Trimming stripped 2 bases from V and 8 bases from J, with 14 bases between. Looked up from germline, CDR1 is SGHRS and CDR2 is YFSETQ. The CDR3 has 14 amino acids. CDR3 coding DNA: TGCGCCAGCAGCTTCGAGACACCCGAGGATGAGCAGTTCTTC. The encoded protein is CASSFETPEDEQFF. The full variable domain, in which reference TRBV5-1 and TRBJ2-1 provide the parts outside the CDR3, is KAGVTQTPRYLIKTRGQQVTLSCSPISGHRSVSWYQQTPGQGLQFLFEYFSETQRNKGNFPGRFSGRQFSNSRSEMNVSTLELGDSALYLCASSFETPEDEQFFGPGTRLTVL.

The CDR3 DNA follows: TGTGCCAGCAGCTTAGGTGGGGGCACTGAGCAGTTCTTC. Encoded protein: CASSLGGGTEQFF. This sequence joins TRBV7-2 and TRBJ2-1; D possibly corresponds to TRBD1 (6 bases). Between the trimmed V and J ends, which lost 1 base and 9 bases, there was a span of 10 bases. This CDR3 is 13 amino acids long. Per the germline V gene, CDR1 is SGHTA and CDR2 is FQGNSA.

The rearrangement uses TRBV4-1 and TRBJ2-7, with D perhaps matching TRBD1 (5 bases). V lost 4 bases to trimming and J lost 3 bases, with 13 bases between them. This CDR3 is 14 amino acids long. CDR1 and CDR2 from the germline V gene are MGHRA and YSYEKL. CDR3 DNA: TGCGCCAGCAGCCCGGACAAGGCGCTCTACGAGCAGTACTTC. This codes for CASSPDKALYEQYF.

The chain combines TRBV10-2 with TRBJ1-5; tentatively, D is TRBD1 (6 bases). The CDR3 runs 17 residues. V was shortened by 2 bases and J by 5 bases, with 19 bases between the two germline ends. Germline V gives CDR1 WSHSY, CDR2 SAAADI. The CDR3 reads CASSEPRGRLWDQPQHF. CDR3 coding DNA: TGCGCCAGCAGTGAGCCCAGGGGAAGATTGTGGGATCAGCCCCAGCATTTT.

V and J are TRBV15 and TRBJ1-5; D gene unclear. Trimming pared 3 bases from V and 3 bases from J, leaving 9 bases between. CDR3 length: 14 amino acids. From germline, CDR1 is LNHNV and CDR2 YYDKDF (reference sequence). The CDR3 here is CATSSRRNNQPQHF. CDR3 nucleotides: TGTGCCACCAGCAGCCGACGGAACAATCAGCCCCAGCATTTT.

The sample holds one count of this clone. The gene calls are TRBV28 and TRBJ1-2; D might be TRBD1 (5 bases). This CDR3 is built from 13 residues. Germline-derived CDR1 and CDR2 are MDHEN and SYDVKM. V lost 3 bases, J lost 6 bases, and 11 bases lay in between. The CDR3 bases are TGTGCCAGCAGTTTCCCAGGGATGGATGGCTACACCTTC. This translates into CASSFPGMDGYTF.

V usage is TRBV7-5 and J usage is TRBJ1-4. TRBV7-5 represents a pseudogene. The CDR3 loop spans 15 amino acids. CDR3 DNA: TGTGTCAGAAGCTCCGGGACCTGGCCGTGGGAAAAACTGTTTTTT. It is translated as CVRSSGTWPWEKLFF.

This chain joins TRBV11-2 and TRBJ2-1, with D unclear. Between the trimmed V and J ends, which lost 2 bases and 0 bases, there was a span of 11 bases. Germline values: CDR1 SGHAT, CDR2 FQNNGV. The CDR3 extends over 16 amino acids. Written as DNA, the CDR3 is TGTGCCAGCAGCTTATGGGTGGGCAGCTCCTACAATGAGCAGTTCTTC. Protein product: CASSLWVGSSYNEQFF.

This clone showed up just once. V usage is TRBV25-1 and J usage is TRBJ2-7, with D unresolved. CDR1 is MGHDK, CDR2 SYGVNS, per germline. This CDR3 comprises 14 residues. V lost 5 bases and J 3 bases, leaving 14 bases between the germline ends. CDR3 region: CASSPQDPIYEQYF. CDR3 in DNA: TGTGCCAGCAGTCCCCAGGACCCGATCTACGAGCAGTACTTC.

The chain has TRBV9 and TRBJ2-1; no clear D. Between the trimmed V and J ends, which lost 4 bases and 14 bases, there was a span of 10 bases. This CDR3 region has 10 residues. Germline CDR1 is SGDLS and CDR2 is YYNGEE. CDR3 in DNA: TGTGCCAGCAGCCCCCAGTCGGAGTTCTTC. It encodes CASSPQSEFF. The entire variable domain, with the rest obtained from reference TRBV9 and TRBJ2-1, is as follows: DSGVTQTPKHLITATGQRVTLRCSPRSGDLSVYWYQQSLDQGLQFLIQYYNGEERAKGNILERFSAQQFPDLHSELNLSSLELGDSALYFCASSPQSEFFGPGTRLTVL.